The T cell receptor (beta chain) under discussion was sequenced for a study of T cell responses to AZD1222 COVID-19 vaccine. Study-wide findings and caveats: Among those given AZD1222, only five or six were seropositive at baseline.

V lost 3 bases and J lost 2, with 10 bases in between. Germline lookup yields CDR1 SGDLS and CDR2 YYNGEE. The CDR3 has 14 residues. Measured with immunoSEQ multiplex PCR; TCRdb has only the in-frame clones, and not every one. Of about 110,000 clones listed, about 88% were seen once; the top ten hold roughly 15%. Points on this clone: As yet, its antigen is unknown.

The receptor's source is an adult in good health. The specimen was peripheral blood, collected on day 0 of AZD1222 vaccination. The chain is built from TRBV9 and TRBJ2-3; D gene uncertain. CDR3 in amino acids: CASSAAPPTDTQYF. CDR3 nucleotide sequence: TGTGCCAGCAGCGCTGCCCCCCCCACAGATACGCAGTATTTT.